These T cell receptor beta chains were read from a single sample in a study of T cell repertoires in aging, cancer and after chemotherapy. Each CDR3 protein is one row after TCRdb ran MiXCR on the multiplex PCR reads. Altogether 15,000 to 20,000 distinct CDR3 sequences are present, about two fifths being singletons, with the ten largest covering roughly a sixth. The sequenced sample consisted of blood. Receptor source: a human donor with a solid tumor. Each CDR3 is given with its conserved first and last residue. Fields, in order: CDR3 protein, J gene, V gene, clone size. Some rows mark clone size as missing; the rest say once, few, many or name a class of expanded clone.

CSVQTGGNQPQHF	TRBJ1-5	TRBV29-1	NA
CATRGGGHSQPQHF	TRBJ1-5	TRBV19	few
CASSLWRGEQFF	TRBJ2-1	TRBV27	few
CASSPPGSASNEQFF	TRBJ2-1	TRBV5-4	NA
CASSPGTGKNSPLHF	TRBJ1-6	TRBV5-1	NA
CASSWTSGGITGELFF	TRBJ2-2	TRBV6-2/TRBV6-3	few
CASGWGNYGYTF	TRBJ1-2	TRBV6-2/TRBV6-3	few
CASSRGQGAGELFF	TRBJ2-2	TRBV12-3/TRBV12-4	NA
CAWSRTSGEQYF	TRBJ2-7	TRBV30	few
CAINPDRAVEQYF	TRBJ2-7	TRBV10-3	NA
CASSIGDTTQPQHF	TRBJ1-5	TRBV19	NA
CSVGGAYEQYF	TRBJ2-7	TRBV29-1	few
CASTEAGGRQETQYF	TRBJ2-5	TRBV28	NA
CASSYTGTGRTEAFF	TRBJ1-1	TRBV6-2/TRBV6-3	NA
CASSVKGTHGYTF	TRBJ1-2	TRBV9	NA
CASKSREPTDTQYF	TRBJ2-3	TRBV4-1	NA
CASSPPTGQGGQETQYF	TRBJ2-5	TRBV5-1	NA
CASIRLGGRVNTEAFF	TRBJ1-1	TRBV19	once
CASSHQQGWGRNEQFF	TRBJ2-1	TRBV14	NA
CASSSSPREQFF	TRBJ2-1	TRBV5-6	few
CASSEDRGVGETQYF	TRBJ2-5	TRBV6-1	NA
CASSSGPTYEQYF	TRBJ2-7	TRBV19	medium-sized
CSAGTAGNTIYF	TRBJ1-3	TRBV29-1	few
CASSPWGGVYEQYF	TRBJ2-7	TRBV28	NA
CASSLLAGPYNEQFF	TRBJ2-1	TRBV27	NA
CSSSLGTGSGTGELFF	TRBJ2-2	TRBV13	NA
CASSDRLSSSYNEQFF	TRBJ2-1	TRBV6-6	NA
CASSLQGNSYEQYF	TRBJ2-7	TRBV5-4	NA
CASSPGGPGANVLTF	TRBJ2-6	TRBV6-6	few
CASSPVSGEEYF	TRBJ2-7	TRBV5-5	few
CASSLSRGFPRPSYNEQFF	TRBJ2-1	TRBV7-9	NA
CASSLNEQFF	TRBJ2-1	TRBV12-3/TRBV12-4	NA
CASSGRENEQYF	TRBJ2-7	TRBV7-6	NA
CASSLGAGAGNEQFF	TRBJ2-1	TRBV5-6	NA
CASRLQTGVYEQYF	TRBJ2-7	TRBV6-5	NA
CASTSFGWLANDEQFF	TRBJ2-1	TRBV14	NA
CASSWAGVAIVTQYF	TRBJ2-5	TRBV5-6	NA
CASRTGANTGELFF	TRBJ2-2	TRBV19	few
CASSQVLGQGNTGELFF	TRBJ2-2	TRBV14	NA
CASSLAAGTEAFF	TRBJ1-1	TRBV5-5	NA
CASSGTETGELFF	TRBJ2-2	TRBV6-1	large
CASSSLAGGWSDTQYF	TRBJ2-3	TRBV7-2	few
CASSSGRRSRGANYGYTF	TRBJ1-2	TRBV13	NA
CASSLDPPATQYF	TRBJ2-3	TRBV18	few
CASGGSGANVLTF	TRBJ2-6	TRBV27	few
CASSQGMNYGYTF	TRBJ1-2	TRBV14	few
CASSIWTSGTKDTQYF	TRBJ2-3	TRBV19	medium-sized
CASSVLTGGRVSPLHF	TRBJ1-6	TRBV19	NA
CASARGLNEQYF	TRBJ2-7	TRBV6-2/TRBV6-3	few
CASSLGGTEIYEQYF	TRBJ2-7	TRBV7-6	few
CAGRVSLGEKLFF	TRBJ1-4	TRBV6-5	NA
CSVATSGGAPYNEQFF	TRBJ2-1	TRBV29-1	medium-sized
CASSQRDRGSGYTF	TRBJ1-2	TRBV7-6	NA
CASSFWGEPQHF	TRBJ1-5	TRBV27	NA
CASSVGGIGGSSYNEQFF	TRBJ2-1	TRBV9	NA
CAWSRHNGEAFF	TRBJ1-1	TRBV30	few